This entry describes one T cell receptor (beta chain). The table lists this clonotype with a few counts. The antigen it recognizes is unknown. No base-level quality is on record; no much larger clone is a single base apart. Per the publication, the treatment or condition label means: live attenuated yellow fever vaccine strain. PBMCs were isolated from peripheral blood using a standard Ficoll-Paque protocol. Dynabeads CD4 and CD8 positive selection kits were used to isolate CD4 and CD8 T-cell fractions. TriZol was used to extract RNA from bulk PBMCs, CD4 and CD8 fractions, and dextramer-positive and dextramer-negative fractions. The data originate from a study of T cells after yellow fever vaccination (dated by TCRdb to about 2019). Regarding the study in general: Libraries from fractions with low cell numbers were prepared with the SMART-Seq v4 Ultra Low Input RNA kit. To follow T-cell clones before and after primary and booster YFV17D yellow fever vaccination, bulk TCR alpha and beta repertoires were sequenced over time. Two healthy male donors made up the cohort, one aged 18 to 29 years and the other aged 30 to 40 years. Blood was collected at multiple timepoints before and after primary and secondary immunization, and bulk PBMC replicates and cell subsets were isolated.

The germline V gene specifies SQVTM as CDR1 and ANQGSEA as CDR2. The CDR3 numbers 13 residues from cysteine through phenylalanine. Solely the CDR3 DNA is kept, with 39 bases framed from the first base. V sheds 0 bases and J sheds 3 bases, leaving 6 bases between their ends. Points the paper makes about the study in general: Most clones expanded after primary vaccination were re-detected after the booster (about 96% of CD4 and about nine tenths of CD8), suggesting broad memory maintenance. Computational filtering was required because FACS-sorted repertoires could contain abundant contaminating clonotypes from the bulk population. The study included only a couple of donors, which limits how far the findings can be generalized. A small share of clonotypes occurred in both CD4 and CD8 compartments, likely arising from convergent recombination. The secondary T-cell response was weaker than the primary response but faster, peaking on day 5 instead of day 15.

TCRdb shows the sequencer as Illumina NovaSeq 6000. TCR cDNA was synthesized by 5'RACE template switching, through which a universal primer site and unique molecular identifiers were introduced. Priming of cDNA synthesis was performed from both the TCR alpha and TCR beta constant segments. Two PCR steps were used to amplify libraries, with sample barcodes and sequencing adapters being added in the second step. Sequencing of libraries was performed on Illumina HiSeq 2500 (2x100 bp) or NovaSeq (2x150 bp). On the study's bioinformatics: MIGEC was used to demultiplex reads and collapse the reads into UMI consensus sequences, and MiXCR was used for V(D)J alignment. Using edgeR on replicate PBMC samples, clonotypes were called vaccine-responding if FDR was below 0.01 and the log2 fold change was above 5 up to day 15. CD4 or CD8 identity was assigned to each bulk clonotype according to whether the clonotype was present at higher abundance in the sequenced CD4 repertoire or the sequenced CD8 repertoire. The raw public reads went through TCRdb reprocessing: fastp at Q25, MiXCR clone calling, in-frame beta chains kept. Each CDR3 protein gets just one entry, which takes the most common genes and DNA from the rows behind it. It is TCRdb's table, rather than the study itself, that gives the V and J calls and clone size. For this sample the table gives around 250,000 distinct CDR3 sequences, of which about 5.2% were detected only once. The ten largest make up 2.5% to 4% of the sample.

The sequencing here drew on CD4+ T cells sorted from PBMCs, taken on the day of the yellow fever booster vaccination. Recombination connected TRBV29-1 to TRBJ1-5; confidence is insufficient to name the D gene. This sequence was found in a man in his late teens or twenties who received the YFV17D yellow fever vaccine. This receptor has the CDR3 CSVEEGLNQPQHF. The bases read TGCAGCGTTGAAGAAGGGCTCAATCAGCCCCAGCATTTT.